The text below deals with one T cell receptor beta chain. This sample was included in a study of control samples from healthy donors and cancer patients. With V trimmed by 3 bases and J by 4 bases, 2 bases remained unmatched. Germline CDR1 is KGHSH and CDR2 is LQKENI. The CDR3 contains 14 residues. Sequenced by immunoSEQ multiplex PCR; TCRdb stores in-frame clones only, minus some. The sample includes some 140,000 clones, roughly 90% of them seen just once. This TCR was sampled from a man aged 50-59 years with head and neck cancer. The material sequenced was PBMCs. This chain connects TRBV18 to TRBJ1-3; 8 positions agree with TRBD1. The CDR3 region is CASSPRDRGNTIYF. The CDR3 DNA reads TGTGCCAGCTCACCCCGGGACAGGGGAAACACCATATATTTT. Complete variable domain (other parts from reference TRBV18 and TRBJ1-3): NAGVMQNPRHLVRRRGQEARLRCSPMKGHSHVYWYRQLPEEGLKFMVYLQKENIIDESGMPKERFSAEFPKEGPSILRIQQVVRGDSAAYFCASSPRDRGNTIYFGEGSWLTVV.